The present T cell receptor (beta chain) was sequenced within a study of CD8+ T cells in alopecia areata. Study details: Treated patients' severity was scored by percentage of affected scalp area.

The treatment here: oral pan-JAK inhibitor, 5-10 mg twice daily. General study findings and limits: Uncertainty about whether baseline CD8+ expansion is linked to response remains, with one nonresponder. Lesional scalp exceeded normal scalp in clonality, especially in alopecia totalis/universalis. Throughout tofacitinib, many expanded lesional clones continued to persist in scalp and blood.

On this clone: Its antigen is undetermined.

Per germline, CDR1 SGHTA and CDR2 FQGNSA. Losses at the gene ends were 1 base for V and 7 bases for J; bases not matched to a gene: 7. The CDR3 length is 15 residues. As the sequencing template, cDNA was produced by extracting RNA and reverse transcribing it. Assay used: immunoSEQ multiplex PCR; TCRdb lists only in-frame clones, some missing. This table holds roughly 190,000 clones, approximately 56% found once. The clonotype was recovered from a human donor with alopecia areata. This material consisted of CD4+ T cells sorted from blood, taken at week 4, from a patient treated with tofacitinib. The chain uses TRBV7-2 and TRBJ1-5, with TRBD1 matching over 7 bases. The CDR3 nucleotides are TGTGCCAGCAGCTTAGGGGCAGGGGGAGAACAGCCCCAGCATTTT. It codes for CASSLGAGGEQPQHF.